What follows are 24 T cell receptor beta chains derived from one specimen sequenced in a study of T cell responses to AZD1222 COVID-19 vaccine. Sequencing was performed with immunoSEQ multiplex PCR; in TCRdb, only in-frame clones are kept and a portion is missing. Seen here are just under 150,000 clones, nearly 90% observed once, and the top ten hold around 5%. The source was peripheral blood, collected 28 days after the second dose of the MenACWY control vaccine. The receptors were gathered from an adult who received the MenACWY meningococcal vaccine as a control.

As concerns this clone: One end of the junction is discordant with germline, which a read error may explain. V and J are TRBV24-1 and TRBJ2-6; no clear D gene. The CDR3 length is 14 residues. Per germline, CDR1 KGHDR and CDR2 SFDVKD. This chain's CDR3 is CATRDPGGANVLTF. CDR3 nucleotide sequence: TGTGCCACCCGTGATCCAGGTGGGGCCAACGTCCTGACTTTC.

The chain employs TRBV9 and TRBJ1-1; D gene ambiguous. The length of the CDR3 is 14 residues. The V gene lost 3 bases and the J gene lost 1 base, with 10 bases spanning the gap. The germline CDR1 and CDR2 sequences are SGDLS and YYNGEE. CDR3 loop: CASSGGSQNTEAFF. In DNA, the CDR3 is TGTGCCAGCAGCGGTGGCAGTCAGAACACTGAAGCTTTCTTT.

V usage is TRBV19 and J usage is TRBJ1-1; possibly TRBD1 for D (5 bases). The CDR3 covers 13 residues. Trimming shortened V by 5 bases and J by 3 bases, and 10 bases separated the two germline ends. The germline CDR1 and CDR2 sequences are LNHDA and SQIVND (reference sequence). CDR3 DNA sequence: TGTGCCAGTAGTTCCCAGGGTTACACTGAAGCTTTCTTT. This sequence encodes CASSSQGYTEAFF.

This clone showed up many times. J is TRBJ1-2 and V is TRBV24-1, with D maybe TRBD1 (6 bases). V lost 5 bases to trimming and J lost 8 bases, with 17 bases between them. Germline assignment: CDR1 KGHDR and CDR2 SFDVKD. CDR3 length: 14 amino acids. The CDR3 region is CATSATRGARGYTF. CDR3 in DNA: TGTGCCACCAGTGCTACTAGGGGGGCGCGGGGCTACACCTTC.

This clone appeared once. This CDR3 reads CASSFTGVNTGELFF. CDR3 bases: TGCGCCAGCAGCTTCACAGGGGTTAACACCGGGGAGCTGTTTTTT. The chain carries TRBV5-1 and TRBJ2-2; 7 bases align to TRBD1. This CDR3 comprises 15 residues. Germline V gives CDR1 SGHRS, CDR2 YFSETQ. The J segment lost 2 bases and the V segment lost 2 bases, leaving 3 bases of the junction unmatched.

The chain couples TRBV11-3 to TRBJ2-5, with 10 bases identical to TRBD1. Germline CDR1 reads SGHNT; CDR2 reads YENEEA. The CDR3 totals 15 residues. V shed 7 bases and J 4 bases; nucleotides not matched to a gene: 9. This CDR3 reads CASTTGQGVVETQYF. In nucleotides, the CDR3 is TGTGCCAGCACCACAGGACAGGGGGTGGTAGAGACCCAGTACTTC.

This clone was detected a few times. The chain has TRBV7-9 and TRBJ1-5, with TRBD1 matching over 8 bases. Germline V gene sequence: CDR1 SEHNR, CDR2 FQNEAQ (reference sequence). With V trimmed by 0 bases and J by 6 bases, 10 bases remained unmatched. This CDR3 is built from 17 residues. In DNA form, the CDR3 reads TGTGCCAGCAGCTTAGCAGAGTCGACAGGGGATATTCAGCCCCAGCATTTT. As protein: CASSLAESTGDIQPQHF.

The V gene is TRBV9, the J gene TRBJ2-5; 9 bases are shared with TRBD1. This CDR3 comprises 16 residues. Germline CDR1 reads SGDLS; CDR2 reads YYNGEE. V lost 3 bases to trimming and J lost 3 bases; unmatched junction nucleotides: 9. CDR3 protein: CASSAPRDRAEETQYF. The CDR3 DNA sequence: TGTGCCAGCAGCGCCCCCCGGGACAGGGCCGAAGAGACCCAGTACTTC.

CDR3 loop: CASSQEGGGGNEKLFF. The CDR3 DNA reads TGCGCCAGCAGCCAAGAGGGAGGGGGGGGAAATGAAAAACTGTTTTTT. This chain links TRBV4-1 with TRBJ1-4, with D possibly being TRBD1 (6 bases). CDR1 is MGHRA and CDR2 is YSYEKL in the germline V gene. The V end lost 0 bases, the J end lost 5 bases, and 13 bases lay between the germline ends. CDR3 length equals 16 residues.

The chain uses TRBV6-6 and TRBJ2-1; the match to TRBD2 covers 10 bases. V shed 6 bases and J 4 bases; nucleotides not matched to a gene: 6. The CDR3 totals 15 residues. Germline V gene data show CDR1 as MNHNY and CDR2 as SVGAGI (reference sequence). As DNA, the CDR3 is TGTGCCAGCAGGGCTAGCGGGGGAAAATACAATGAGCAGTTCTTC. It encodes CASRASGGKYNEQFF.

The chain couples TRBV5-5 to TRBJ2-2; D uncertain. Germline values: CDR1 SGHKS, CDR2 YYEKEE (reference sequence). V lost 4 bases and J lost 4, with 14 bases in between. The CDR3 has 15 residues. The CDR3 bases are TGTGCCAGCAGCGGGCCTACTCAATCCACCGGGGAGCTGTTTTTT. This gives the protein CASSGPTQSTGELFF.

The chain has TRBV7-2 and TRBJ1-4; possible D gene TRBD1, 5 bases. Per the germline V gene, CDR1 is SGHTA and CDR2 is FQGNSA. Trimming pared 1 base from V and 5 bases from J, leaving 8 bases between. The CDR3 is 14 amino acids. CDR3 DNA sequence: TGTGCCAGCAGCTTAGGGGGACTGAATGAAAAACTGTTTTTT. It translates to CASSLGGLNEKLFF.

This clone was observed a handful of times. The chain uses TRBV4-1 and TRBJ2-7; D is undetermined. This CDR3 spans 13 amino acids. CDR1 and CDR2 (germline): MGHRA, YSYEKL. V was pared by 1 base and J by 4 bases, with 8 bases between. This CDR3 is CASSQVMGYEQYF. CDR3 coding DNA: TGCGCCAGCAGCCAAGTTATGGGATACGAGCAGTACTTC.

This chain joins TRBV7-3 and TRBJ2-1, with D possibly TRBD2 on 7 matching bases. The V gene lost 5 bases and the J gene lost 4 bases, with 15 bases spanning the gap. CDR3 length: 15 amino acids. Germline CDR1 reads SGHTA; CDR2 reads FQGTGA. The chain's CDR3 is CASSPGASGYNEQFF. The CDR3 DNA is TGTGCCAGCAGCCCGGGGGCTAGCGGATACAATGAGCAGTTCTTC. Using reference TRBV7-3 and TRBJ2-1 for the parts outside the CDR3, the full variable domain is GAGVSQTPSNKVTEKGKYVELRCDPISGHTALYWYRQSLGQGPEFLIYFQGTGAADDSGLPNDRFFAVRPEGSVSTLKIQRTERGDSAVYLCASSPGASGYNEQFFGPGTRLTVL.

This chain connects TRBV5-1 to TRBJ1-2; no firm D call. Germline loops: CDR1 SGHRS, CDR2 YFSETQ. V dropped 0 bases and J dropped 3 bases, with 9 bases sitting between them. CDR3 length equals 14 residues. The CDR3: CASSLGLLDYGYTF. In nucleotides, the CDR3 is TGCGCCAGCAGCTTGGGACTTTTAGACTATGGCTACACCTTC. The complete variable domain, with remaining parts taken from reference TRBV5-1 and TRBJ1-2, reads KAGVTQTPRYLIKTRGQQVTLSCSPISGHRSVSWYQQTPGQGLQFLFEYFSETQRNKGNFPGRFSGRQFSNSRSEMNVSTLELGDSALYLCASSLGLLDYGYTFGSGTRLTVV.

The chain uses TRBV6-4 and TRBJ2-3, with TRBD2 matching 8 bases. CDR3 length: 15 residues. CDR1 MRHNA and CDR2 SNTAGT come from the germline V gene. J lost 4 bases, V lost 2 bases, and 5 bases had no gene match. CDR3 protein: CASSDAGGRADTQYF. The CDR3, as DNA: TGTGCCAGCAGTGACGCGGGAGGCCGGGCAGATACGCAGTATTTT.

The chain uses TRBV7-2 and TRBJ1-1; D uncertain. Trimming pared 1 base from V and 1 base from J, leaving 7 bases between. The length of the CDR3 is 14 residues. In germline, CDR1 is SGHTA, CDR2 FQGNSA. This chain's CDR3 is CASSLVMTNTEAFF. The CDR3 DNA follows: TGTGCCAGCAGCTTAGTGATGACGAACACTGAAGCTTTCTTT.

The V call is TRBV2, the J call TRBJ1-4; D not resolved. V was cut by 6 bases and J by 0 bases, with 11 bases left in between. The CDR3 loop spans 15 amino acids. CDR1 is SNHLY, CDR2 FYNNEI, per germline. DNA of the CDR3: TGTGCCAGCAGAAAGACGGGCGCAACTAATGAAAAACTGTTTTTT. Residues: CASRKTGATNEKLFF.

V gene TRBV7-8 combines with J gene TRBJ1-6; D possibly corresponds to TRBD1 (5 bases). The germline CDR1 and CDR2 sequences are SGHVS and FQNEAQ. The CDR3 spans 16 residues. The V and J ends lost 0 bases and 7 bases respectively, with 13 bases between them. The CDR3 bases are TGTGCCAGCAGCTTAGCTATCGGACACAGCAATTCACCCCTCCACTTT. It specifies CASSLAIGHSNSPLHF.

This chain joins TRBV3-1 (or the pseudogene TRBV3-2) and TRBJ2-7; D is unclear. This CDR3 comprises 12 residues. From germline, CDR1 is LGHDT and CDR2 YNNKEL (reference sequence). Deletions cut 4 bases from V and 3 bases from J, with 7 bases between. CDR3 sequence reads: CASSLTNYEQYF. The CDR3 bases are TGTGCCAGCAGCCTGACGAACTACGAGCAGTACTTC.

V and J are TRBV19 and TRBJ1-1, with D uncertain. V dropped 6 bases and J dropped 4 bases, with 3 bases sitting between them. CDR1 is LNHDA and CDR2 is SQIVND in the germline V gene (reference sequence). CDR3 length equals 10 residues. The CDR3 spells CASRGTEAFF. The CDR3 coding sequence is TGTGCCAGTAGAGGCACTGAAGCTTTCTTT.

This sequence joins TRBV20-1 and TRBJ1-2; maybe TRBD1 (6 bases). CDR3 size: 13 residues. V shed 3 bases and J shed 8 bases, with 16 bases lying between them. Germline loops: CDR1 DFQATT, CDR2 SNEGSKA (reference sequence). CDR3 amino acids: CSASWGQGVGYTF. The CDR3 DNA reads TGCAGTGCTAGTTGGGGGCAGGGCGTCGGCTACACCTTC.

The chain carries TRBV24-1 and TRBJ2-2; D possibly corresponds to TRBD2 (5 bases). Trimming shortened V by 9 bases and J by 6 bases, and 7 bases separated the two germline ends. The germline CDR1 and CDR2 sequences are KGHDR and SFDVKD. The CDR3 spans 11 residues. CDR3 region: CATARAGELFF. The CDR3 DNA is TGTGCCACCGCGAGGGCCGGGGAGCTGTTTTTT.

The chain has TRBV9 and TRBJ1-6; no clear D gene. V was pared by 2 bases and J by 5 bases, with 8 bases between. The CDR3 consists of 14 residues. Germline CDR1 reads SGDLS; CDR2 reads YYNGEE. The CDR3 DNA reads TGTGCCAGCAGCGTTGGGCCAGATAATTCACCCCTCCACTTT. Protein: CASSVGPDNSPLHF. Full variable domain (outside the CDR3, taken from reference TRBV9 and TRBJ1-6): DSGVTQTPKHLITATGQRVTLRCSPRSGDLSVYWYQQSLDQGLQFLIQYYNGEERAKGNILERFSAQQFPDLHSELNLSSLELGDSALYFCASSVGPDNSPLHFGNGTRLTVT.